Listed below are T cell receptor beta chains from one sample, sequenced in a study of beta chain features in type 1 diabetes. Libraries were prepared by immunoSEQ multiplex PCR; TCRdb keeps only in-frame clonotypes and omits some of them. The sample comprises over 350,000 clones, around 15% of which are singletons, and under 0.02% rests with the top ten. Sequencing used naive CD4+ T cells from blood. These receptors were collected from a woman aged 18-35 years in good health. The CDR3 runs from the conserved cysteine through the conserved F or W. Each record gives: J gene, V gene, D gene, clone size, CDR3 DNA, CDR3 protein. A D gene is named only where the DNA matches it firmly. Clone sizes are given selectively: once, few, many, or a class where the clone is expanded.

TRBJ1-1 | TRBV29-1 | - | few | TGCAGCGTTGAAGATCGGCGGGGGACACTTGAAGCTTTCTTT | CSVEDRRGTLEAFF
TRBJ2-1 | TRBV9 | TRBD2 | few | TGTGCCAGCAGCGTCCGTCCAAGCGGGAGGTCCTACAATGAGCAGTTCTTC | CASSVRPSGRSYNEQFF
TRBJ1-2 | TRBV7-2 | - | few | TGTGCCAGCAGCAACAGCAACTATGGCTACACCTTC | CASSNSNYGYTF
TRBJ2-3 | TRBV7-2 | - | - | TGTGCCAGCAGCTTGAGGTCCGCCTCAGATACGCAGTATTTT | CASSLRSASDTQYF
TRBJ2-7 | TRBV18 | TRBD1 | few | TGTGCCAGCCTCCGACAGGGCGAGCAGTACTTC | CASLRQGEQYF
TRBJ2-5 | TRBV28 | TRBD2 | few | TGTGCCAGCAGCCCTAGCGGGTGGCAAGAGACCCAGTACTTC | CASSPSGWQETQYF
TRBJ2-3 | TRBV7-9 | - | few | TGTGCCAGCAGCTTCGGCGGGGGCACAGATACGCAGTATTTT | CASSFGGGTDTQYF
TRBJ2-7 | TRBV28 | - | few | TGTGCCAGCAGTTTTGGAGTCGCCATGAGAAGCTCCTACGAGCAGTACTTC | CASSFGVAMRSSYEQYF
TRBJ1-2 | TRBV9 | TRBD1 | - | TGTGCCAGCAGCGGAAGACAGGGAATGAATGGCTACACCTTC | CASSGRQGMNGYTF
TRBJ2-2 | TRBV13 | TRBD2 | few | TGTGCCAGCAGCTCCGGACTAGCGGGAGCTCTCCCTACGGACACCGGGGAGCTGTTTTTT | CASSSGLAGALPTDTGELFF
TRBJ2-6 | TRBV29-1 | - | few | TGCAGCGTTGCGTCGCACAGGTCGCCCGTCCTGACTTTC | CSVASHRSPVLTF
TRBJ1-2 | TRBV28 | - | - | TGTGCCAGCAGCCAGCGTGGCAATGGCTACACCTTC | CASSQRGNGYTF
TRBJ1-2 | TRBV30 | - | few | TGTGCCTGGAGTGGAGATGGCTACACCTTC | CAWSGDGYTF
TRBJ2-7 | TRBV7-2 | - | - | TGTGCCAGCAGCCCCGTTAGCAGGGGAATTTCCTACGAGCAGTACTTC | CASSPVSRGISYEQYF